This TCR beta chain emerged from a study of identifying expanded T cells in peripheral blood. Notes on the study in general: Across healthy donors, higher total template counts meant significantly greater approximately two-week count variance. Technical replicates showed about 1.1 changed clones; about 2 weeks about 16; four weeks 19.

Healthy donors had no documented immune events, such as infections, while sampled. The table came from immunoSEQ multiplex PCR; TCRdb's copy has only in-frame clones and leaves some out. Among fewer than 130,000 clones, roughly 91% were seen once, and the ten largest hold about 15%. Comment on this clone: What it binds is not known.

CDR1 is MDHEN, CDR2 SYDVKM, per germline. Trimming shortened V by 3 bases and J by 2 bases, and 10 bases separated the two germline ends. The CDR3 spans 14 residues. Sequenced material: blood. The rearrangement uses TRBV28 and TRBJ1-2; no reliable D call. The TCR sequence derives from a person aged 18-70 years in good health. The CDR3 loop is CASSLAGPNYGYTF. CDR3 coding DNA: TGTGCCAGCAGTTTGGCAGGTCCAAACTATGGCTACACCTTC.